This T cell receptor beta chain was recovered during a study of T cells after yellow fever vaccination. This clonotype was counted at least ten times. Its specificity is not known. Study outcomes and limitations: It was a weaker secondary response, yet one that peaked faster, at day 5 versus 15. Most primary-vaccination clones recurred post-booster (just under 98% CD4, roughly 87% CD8).

Germline CDR1 is MGHRA and CDR2 is YSYEKL. Trimming pared 0 bases from V and 9 bases from J, leaving 21 bases between. The CDR3 covers 18 residues. Via MiXCR, TCRdb re-called the 5' RACE reads, giving one row per CDR3 protein. The data hold under 200,000 distinct CDR3 sequences, with about 7% observed a single time. The input for sequencing was CD4+ T cells sorted from PBMCs, taken roughly 5 days after the first yellow fever vaccination. This sequence joins TRBV4-1 and TRBJ1-6, with unresolved D. The TCR sequence derives from a man aged 18 to 30 who received the YFV17D yellow fever vaccine. CDR3 sequence (DNA): TGCGCCAGCAGCCAAGATTACCCTCGGTTCCTTGGAGGTTCACCCCTCCACTTT. It translates to CASSQDYPRFLGGSPLHF.